Listed below are T cell receptor beta chains from one sample, sequenced in a study of tumor-infiltrating lymphocytes in primary liver carcinoma. TCRdb ran MiXCR on the multiplex PCR reads and lists one entry per CDR3 protein. Of roughly 32,000 distinct CDR3 sequences in the sample, roughly 80% were seen once. The sequencing input was liver tumor tissue from sampling region 4. The receptors were sampled from a man aged 40-49 years with primary liver carcinoma and hepatitis B virus infection. Both conserved end residues are part of each CDR3. D genes are given only for firm matches. A row's size may be missing; if present it is once, few, many or a size class.

v_gene: TRBV4-1; d_gene: NA; abundance: NA; j_gene: TRBJ2-1; CDR3nt: TGCGCCAGCAGCCGAGATCCCACATGGCCGTACATTGAGCAGTTCTTC; CDR3aa: CASSRDPTWPYIEQFF
v_gene: TRBV7-8; d_gene: NA; abundance: few; j_gene: TRBJ2-4; CDR3nt: TGTGCCAGCAGCCCCCTTTCCAGCGGATTAGCCAAAAACATTCTGTATTTC; CDR3aa: CASSPLSSGLAKNILYF
v_gene: TRBV5-1; d_gene: NA; abundance: NA; j_gene: TRBJ2-1; CDR3nt: TGCACCAGCAGCTTGGTTGGGGAGCCCTACAAAGAGCAGTTCTTC; CDR3aa: CTSSLVGEPYKEQFF
v_gene: TRBV6-6; d_gene: NA; abundance: NA; j_gene: TRBJ1-1; CDR3nt: TGTACCAGCAGCACAGGGAGGACTACTGAAGTTTTCTTT; CDR3aa: CTSSTGRTTEVFF
v_gene: TRBV10-2; d_gene: NA; abundance: NA; j_gene: TRBJ2-3; CDR3nt: TGCGCCAGCAGCCACATAGATACGCGGTATTTT; CDR3aa: CASSHIDTRYF
v_gene: TRBV28; d_gene: TRBD2; abundance: many; j_gene: TRBJ2-7; CDR3nt: TGTGCCAGCAGCCTGACTAGCGGAAGCTCCTACGAGCAGTACTTC; CDR3aa: CASSLTSGSSYEQYF
v_gene: TRBV11-2; d_gene: NA; abundance: NA; j_gene: TRBJ2-3; CDR3nt: TGTGCCAGCAGTAGAAGAATTACAGGGAGCACAGATACGCAGTATTTT; CDR3aa: CASSRRITGSTDTQYF
v_gene: TRBV11-2; d_gene: NA; abundance: NA; j_gene: TRBJ2-1; CDR3nt: TGTGCCAGCCCGATGATTGAGGCCTCGCGGTTCTTC; CDR3aa: CASPMIEASRFF
v_gene: TRBV7-2; d_gene: TRBD1; abundance: few; j_gene: TRBJ2-7; CDR3nt: TGTGCCAGCAGCCGACAGGGGGCTGGGGGTGAGCAGTACTTC; CDR3aa: CASSRQGAGGEQYF
v_gene: TRBV12-3/TRBV12-4; d_gene: NA; abundance: medium-sized; j_gene: TRBJ1-1; CDR3nt: TGTGCCAGCAGTTTATTGGGAGACACTGAAGCTTTCTTT; CDR3aa: CASSLLGDTEAFF
v_gene: TRBV11-3; d_gene: NA; abundance: NA; j_gene: TRBJ1-5; CDR3nt: TGTACCAGCGGTGACAACTATAGCAATCAGCCCCAGCATTTT; CDR3aa: CTSGDNYSNQPQHF
v_gene: TRBV29-1; d_gene: TRBD1; abundance: NA; j_gene: TRBJ2-5; CDR3nt: TGCAGCGCTGAGCCCGACAGGGGGTGGCAAGCGACCCAGTACTTC; CDR3aa: CSAEPDRGWQATQYF
v_gene: TRBV6-1; d_gene: NA; abundance: NA; j_gene: TRBJ2-7; CDR3nt: TGTGCTAGCAGTGAACGGAAAAACAATGAGCAGTACTTC; CDR3aa: CASSERKNNEQYF
v_gene: TRBV6-6; d_gene: NA; abundance: NA; j_gene: TRBJ1-3; CDR3nt: TGTACCAGCAGTCCCGGAGGGGGTTCTGGAAACACCATATATTTT; CDR3aa: CTSSPGGGSGNTIYF
v_gene: TRBV5-4; d_gene: TRBD1; abundance: NA; j_gene: TRBJ2-4; CDR3nt: TGTACCAGAAGCTTGAAAGGGGGCATGAGAAACATTCAGTACTTC; CDR3aa: CTRSLKGGMRNIQYF
v_gene: TRBV24-1; d_gene: TRBD2; abundance: many; j_gene: TRBJ2-1; CDR3nt: TGTGCCACCAGTGATTTGCGTTCTAGCGGGAGGGCCAATGAGCAGTTCTTC; CDR3aa: CATSDLRSSGRANEQFF
v_gene: TRBV7-9; d_gene: NA; abundance: NA; j_gene: TRBJ2-7; CDR3nt: TGTGCCAGCAGCTTCGACTTACTTCCCTACGTGCAGTACTTC; CDR3aa: CASSFDLLPYVQYF
v_gene: TRBV5-5; d_gene: TRBD2; abundance: NA; j_gene: TRBJ2-5; CDR3nt: TGTGCCAGCAGCTCGAGGACTAGGGGAGAGACACGGTACTTC; CDR3aa: CASSSRTRGETRYF
v_gene: TRBV6-2/TRBV6-3; d_gene: TRBD2; abundance: few; j_gene: TRBJ2-1; CDR3nt: TGTGCCAGCAGTCGACGACTACTAGCGGCCAATGAACAGCTCTTC; CDR3aa: CASSRRLLAANEQLF
v_gene: TRBV4-2; d_gene: TRBD1; abundance: NA; j_gene: TRBJ1-2; CDR3nt: TGTGTCAGCAGCCGATCGTCCAGGGGGGAGGGCACGTCCTATGGCTACACCTTC; CDR3aa: CVSSRSSRGEGTSYGYTF
v_gene: TRBV18; d_gene: NA; abundance: NA; j_gene: TRBJ1-5; CDR3nt: TGTGCCAGCTCTAGGGGCAGTTATAGCAATCAGCCCCAGCATTTT; CDR3aa: CASSRGSYSNQPQHF
v_gene: TRBV9; d_gene: NA; abundance: NA; j_gene: TRBJ2-7; CDR3nt: TGTGCCAGCGGCGTAGGAGGGGGAGGCTACGAGCAGTACTTC; CDR3aa: CASGVGGGGYEQYF
v_gene: TRBV29-1; d_gene: TRBD1; abundance: NA; j_gene: TRBJ1-1; CDR3nt: TGCAGCGATGCAGGGGGCTGGGGGATGAACGCTGAGGCTTTCTTT; CDR3aa: CSDAGGWGMNAEAFF